These 13 T cell receptor beta chains came from one sample sequenced in a study of blood T cells in healthy people across ages. Alongside a J-beta primer mix, a sample-barcoded 5' primer served in a second PCR lasting about 6 to 11 cycles. TCRdb called the 5' RACE reads again in MiXCR, with one record for every CDR3 protein. The repertoire holds about 570,000 distinct CDR3 sequences, with around a quarter as singletons. This same sample was also part of a study on T cells of mothers and their children.

Sample: blood. The receptors come from a boy under 10 years old in good health.

In the case of this clonotype: Given the absence of the conserved phenylalanine or tryptophan at the CDR3 end, a read error is likely. V and J are TRBV6-5 and TRBJ1-4, with D maybe TRBD1 (6 bases). The germline CDR1 and CDR2 sequences are MNHEY and SVGAGI. V was clipped by 0 bases and J by 7 bases, with 18 bases between them. CDR3 length: 17 residues. The CDR3: CASSYSRLTGITEKLFS. CDR3 DNA: TGTGCCAGCAGTTACTCGAGGTTAACAGGGATCACTGAAAAACTGTTTTCT.

This clonotype occurred a few times. This sequence joins TRBV9 and TRBJ2-3; 13 bases match TRBD2. The CDR3 covers 17 residues. V lost 1 base to trimming and J lost 5 bases; unmatched junction nucleotides: 7. The V gene's germline CDR1 is SGDLS and CDR2 YYNGEE. The CDR3 here is CASSVISGLAGLDTQYF. CDR3 DNA: TGTGCCAGCAGCGTAATATCGGGACTAGCGGGGTTAGATACGCAGTATTTT.

The V gene is TRBV6-1, the J gene TRBJ2-7; 10 positions agree with TRBD2. The J call is in doubt because the DNA end fits TRBJ2-5 better. The CDR3 totals 16 residues. Germline CDR1 and CDR2: MNHNS and SASEGT. The CDR3 DNA reads TGTGCCAGCAGTGACACTAGCGGGGCAAACCAAGAGACCCAGTACTTC. Its translation: CASSDTSGANQETQYF.

This clonotype was found a few times. This sequence joins TRBV10-3 and TRBJ2-3; TRBD2 agrees at 11 bases. V trimming: 5 bases; J trimming: 1 base; junction bases outside the gene matches: 5. Looked up from germline, CDR1 is ENHRY and CDR2 is SYGVKD. CDR3 size: 16 residues. CDR3 bases: TGTGCCATCAGTACTACTAGCGGGAGTGGCACAGATACGCAGTATTTT. It specifies CAISTTSGSGTDTQYF.

The rearrangement joins TRBV7-9 to TRBJ1-2; D gene uncertain. This CDR3 region has 15 residues. V lost 1 base to trimming and J lost 8 bases, with 17 bases between them. Per germline, CDR1 SEHNR and CDR2 FQNEAQ (reference sequence). The CDR3 DNA reads as TGTGCCAGCAGCTTAGGAGGCGCAGGTCGAAGCGGCTACACCTTC. It yields the protein CASSLGGAGRSGYTF. The variable domain in full, completed from reference TRBV7-9 and TRBJ1-2, reads DTGVSQNPRHKITKRGQNVTFRCDPISEHNRLYWYRQTLGQGPEFLTYFQNEAQLEKSRLLSDRFSAERPKGSFSTLEIQRTEQGDSAMYLCASSLGGAGRSGYTFGSGTRLTVV.

This clonotype was detected once. A much bigger clone sits one base away, suggesting this may be a read error. The chain uses TRBV11-2 and TRBJ2-7, with a tentative D call TRBD1 (6 bases). Germline CDR1 SGHAT, CDR2 FQNNGV. The CDR3 is 13 residues long. Here the CDR3 DNA reads TGTGCCAGCAGCTTGTTACAGGGCTACGAGCAGTGCTTC. This gives the protein CASSLLQGYEQCF.

The chain carries TRBV28 and TRBJ1-2; D is ambiguous. With 2 bases removed from V and 2 bases from J, the gap between germline ends came to 9 bases. The CDR3 loop spans 14 amino acids. Germline lookup yields CDR1 MDHEN and CDR2 SYDVKM. CDR3: CASSLATLNYGYTF. The CDR3 DNA follows: TGTGCCAGCAGTTTAGCGACATTAAACTATGGCTACACCTTC.

V and J are TRBV12-3 or TRBV12-4 and TRBJ2-5, with D unclear. The CDR3 spans 14 residues. V was cut by 3 bases and J by 2 bases, with 10 bases left in between. CDR3 bases: TGTGCCAGCAGTTTGTATTTTCTGCAAGAGACCCAGTACTTC. Translation gives CASSLYFLQETQYF.

The V and J genes are TRBV14 and TRBJ2-5; D is unclear. From germline, CDR1 is SGHDN and CDR2 FVKESK. The CDR3 spans 14 residues. V was shortened by 3 bases and J by 0 bases, with 8 bases between the two germline ends. The CDR3 loop is CASSHLSYQETQYF. DNA for the CDR3: TGTGCCAGCAGCCACCTTTCGTACCAAGAGACCCAGTACTTC.

This clonotype was detected a few times. The chain carries TRBV9 and TRBJ2-5, with 8 bases aligning to TRBD2. TRBJ2-1 matches the DNA end more closely, so the J call is doubtful. The CDR3 runs 19 residues. Germline V lookup: CDR1 SGDLS, CDR2 YYNGEE. This CDR3 reads CASSVGSGNLRSRWNEQFF. DNA of the CDR3: TGTGCCAGCAGCGTAGGTAGCGGGAACCTCCGCAGTCGGTGGAATGAGCAGTTCTTC.

This clonotype has a handful of counts. J is TRBJ1-5 and V is TRBV10-3; D may be TRBD1 (5 bases). This CDR3 is 15 amino acids long. Germline loops: CDR1 ENHRY, CDR2 SYGVKD. V lost 2 bases, J lost 3 bases, and 11 bases lay in between. CDR3 residues: CAISETAGTNQPQHF. The DNA of the CDR3 is TGTGCCATCAGTGAGACCGCAGGGACCAATCAGCCCCAGCATTTT.

CDR3 sequence reads: CASSPPTVPYGYTF. The CDR3 nucleotides read TGTGCCAGCAGCCCACCGACAGTTCCCTATGGCTACACCTTC. The V gene is TRBV7-2, the J gene TRBJ1-2, with D perhaps matching TRBD1 (5 bases). The CDR3 totals 14 residues. V lost 5 bases to trimming and J lost 4 bases, with 14 bases between them. Germline CDR1 is SGHTA and CDR2 is FQGNSA.

The chain is built from TRBV27 and TRBJ2-3; no clear D. V lost 3 bases and J 0 bases, leaving 7 bases between the germline ends. CDR1 is MNHEY, CDR2 SMNVEV, per germline (reference sequence). This CDR3 contains 14 residues. CDR3 loop: CASSLGKSTDTQYF. The CDR3 DNA reads TGTGCCAGCAGTTTGGGGAAAAGCACAGATACGCAGTATTTT.